The clone carrying this TCR beta chain was seen a handful of times. Sequenced material consisted of expressed TCRB transcripts (all of the isolated RNA was reverse transcribed). Produced via immunoSEQ multiplex PCR; TCRdb's table is partial and in-frame only. The sample holds tens of thousands of clones; 30% to 40% are singletons and the top ten take about 0.42%. Without exception, sorted populations had purity beyond 95%. This sample was taken from a study of beta chain features in type 1 diabetes. Overall study context: Sorted cells, approximately 110 million in number, were examined across all samples.

Germline V gene lookup returns CDR1 KGHSH and CDR2 LQKENI. J was trimmed by 3 bases and V by 7 bases; bases with no gene match: 5. The CDR3 length is 14 residues. The TCR originated in a woman aged 18-29 years in good health. Sample: stem cell memory CD4+ T cells from blood. The chain employs TRBV18 and TRBJ2-3; 9 bases are shared with TRBD2. The DNA of the CDR3 is TGTGCCAGCTTCCCGGGACTAGCAACAGATACGCAGTATTTT. Translating it yields CASFPGLATDTQYF.